The 15 T cell receptor beta chains in this list originate from one sample, sequenced in a study of early T cells in non-severe SARS-CoV-2 infection (dated by TCRdb to the early 2020s). Libraries were prepared through 5' RACE. The sequencer was a NextSeq 500. TCRdb reworked the public reads: Q25 trimming with fastp, MiXCR clone assembly, productive beta chains retained. Here each entry gathers all rows of one CDR3 protein and keeps the most common genes and DNA. This sample holds 25,000 to 35,000 distinct CDR3 sequences; roughly 5.2% were observed only once. In total, the top ten clones hold approximately 3.4% of the sample. Sequencing used whole blood. The receptors come from an adult who was a healthcare worker with PCR-confirmed SARS-CoV-2 infection or an uninfected control (not recorded which).

This clonotype was detected only a few times. The V call is TRBV11-2, the J call TRBJ2-7, with D perhaps matching TRBD1 (6 bases). This CDR3 has 13 amino acids. Trimming took off 7 bases at V and 1 base at J, with 11 bases between the two ends. Germline values: CDR1 SGHAT, CDR2 FQNNGV. In DNA form, the CDR3 reads TGTGCCAGCAAAAGACAGGATTCCTACGAGCAGTACTTC. It is translated as CASKRQDSYEQYF. Supplemented by reference TRBV11-2 and TRBJ2-7, the full variable domain reads EAGVAQSPRYKIIEKRQSVAFWCNPISGHATLYWYQQILGQGPKLLIQFQNNGVVDDSQLPKDRFSAERLKGVDSTLKIQPAKLEDSAVYLCASKRQDSYEQYFGPGTRLTVT.

This clonotype came up a few times. The genes are TRBV7-2 and TRBJ2-3, with 7 nucleotides matching TRBD1. V shed 2 bases, J shed 0 bases, and the junction held 8 bases outside the gene matches. The CDR3 extends over 17 amino acids. Germline lookup yields CDR1 SGHTA and CDR2 FQGNSA. The CDR3 sequence: CASSLQDRPTSTDTQYF. DNA of the CDR3: TGTGCCAGCAGCTTACAGGACAGGCCAACTAGCACAGATACGCAGTATTTT.

This clonotype was counted many times. The DNA of the CDR3 is TGTGCCAGCAGTTACGGCGGGAGGGCCTCCTACAATGAGCAGTTCTTC. Amino acid sequence: CASSYGGRASYNEQFF. This chain joins TRBV6-2 or TRBV6-3 and TRBJ2-1, with TRBD2 matching over 9 bases. The CDR3 is made up of 16 amino acids. Trimming cost V 2 bases and J 0 bases; bases outside gene matches: 2. The germline gives CDR1 MNHEY, CDR2 SVGEGT.

This chain uses TRBV10-2 with TRBJ2-3, with TRBD2 identical over 7 bases. Germline-derived CDR1 and CDR2 are WSHSY and SAAADI. V was pared by 7 bases and J by 2 bases, with 6 bases of the junction left unmatched. This CDR3 has 14 amino acids. For the CDR3, the DNA is TGCGCCAGCACGCGGGAGAAGAACACAGATACGCAGTATTTT. This sequence encodes CASTREKNTDTQYF.

This clonotype has at least ten counts. The J gene is TRBJ2-7, the V gene TRBV11-2; 8 nucleotides agree with TRBD2. The CDR3 has 14 residues. J gave up 9 bases and V 4 bases, and 11 bases lay outside the gene matches. Germline CDR1 SGHAT, CDR2 FQNNGV. CDR3 DNA sequence: TGTGCCAGCAGCTGGGGCCGGGAGGGGGATTGGCAGTACTTC. As protein: CASSWGREGDWQYF.

This clonotype was picked up many times. In DNA form, the CDR3 reads TGTGCCAGCAGCGCAGGGAAGAACACTGAAGCTTTCTTT. It specifies CASSAGKNTEAFF. V gene TRBV11-2 combines with J gene TRBJ1-1; D perhaps matches TRBD1 (5 bases). V lost 5 bases, J lost 1 base, and 8 bases lay in between. The germline CDR1 and CDR2 sequences are SGHAT and FQNNGV. This CDR3 has 13 residues.

Many counts were recorded for this clonotype. V is TRBV20-1 and J is TRBJ2-1, with 7 bases fitting TRBD2. The CDR3 consists of 15 residues. CDR1 DFQATT and CDR2 SNEGSKA come from the germline V gene (reference sequence). The V segment lost 3 bases and the J segment 1 base; nucleotides outside the gene matches: 6. The CDR3 nucleotides are TGCAGTGCTAGCCTAGGACTAGTTTCCTACAATGAGCAGTTCTTC. The encoded protein is CSASLGLVSYNEQFF.

As regards this clonotype: This clone may be a read error of a much larger clone one base away. No conserved phenylalanine or tryptophan ends this CDR3, so it is likely a read error. The V and J genes are TRBV14 and TRBJ2-7; TRBD1 or TRBD2 may be the D gene (5 bases each). CDR1 and CDR2 from the germline V gene are SGHDN and FVKESK. The V and J ends lost 4 bases and 3 bases respectively, with 10 bases between them. The CDR3 consists of 13 residues. CDR3 sequence: CASSPGADYEQYS. CDR3 in DNA: TGTGCCAGCAGCCCCGGGGCAGACTACGAGCAGTACTCC.

The chain has TRBV12-3 or TRBV12-4 and TRBJ1-2, with 9 bases fitting TRBD1. This CDR3 comprises 14 residues. Unmatched junction bases numbered 7, after V lost 7 bases and J lost 4 bases. CDR3: CASTPNRGLYGYTF. CDR3 DNA: TGTGCCAGCACCCCTAACAGGGGGCTCTATGGCTACACCTTC.

This clonotype was counted at least ten times. V usage is TRBV20-1 and J usage is TRBJ1-6; the D is unclear. Germline lookup yields CDR1 DFQATT and CDR2 SNEGSKA (reference sequence). CDR3 length equals 14 residues. With 5 bases removed from V and 6 bases from J, the gap between germline ends came to 14 bases. The chain's CDR3 is CSAGFGQANSPLHF. The CDR3 coding sequence is TGCAGTGCTGGCTTCGGGCAGGCTAATTCACCCCTCCACTTT.

This clonotype was seen ten or more times. V and J are TRBV6-1 and TRBJ1-1, with TRBD1 matching over 7 bases. J was trimmed by 2 bases and V by 4 bases; bases with no gene match: 7. The CDR3 consists of 15 residues. Germline V gene lookup returns CDR1 MNHNS and CDR2 SASEGT. The DNA of the CDR3 is TGTGCCAGCAGTGCTGAGGGACAGATCAACACTGAAGCTTTCTTT. It is translated as CASSAEGQINTEAFF.

This clonotype was counted between two and nine times. This sequence joins TRBV6-5 and TRBJ2-3; 9 nucleotides line up with TRBD2. The CDR3 contains 14 residues. Trimming at V came to 4 bases and at J to 5 bases, leaving 4 bases not matched to a gene. The germline V gene has CDR1 MNHEY and CDR2 SVGAGI. CDR3: CASSLAGVKDTQYF. The DNA of the CDR3 is TGTGCCAGCAGTTTAGCGGGAGTGAAAGATACGCAGTATTTT.

There are many counts of this clonotype. The chain joins TRBV19 to TRBJ1-5; the D gene is possibly TRBD1 (6 bases). Germline CDR1 and CDR2: LNHDA and SQIVND (reference sequence). This CDR3 comprises 15 residues. The germline V and J ends were trimmed by 10 bases and 2 bases, with 18 bases remaining between them. CDR3 in amino acids: CATRGGGLGNQPQHF. The CDR3 nucleotides are TGTGCCACCCGAGGCGGGGGCCTGGGCAATCAGCCCCAGCATTTT.

The chain links TRBV4-2 to TRBJ2-1; the D is unclear. CDR1 and CDR2 from the germline V gene are LGHNA and YNFKEQ. V gave up 3 bases and J gave up 10 bases, with 13 bases separating them. This CDR3 spans 13 amino acids. The CDR3 DNA follows: TGTGCCAGCAGCCATCCTCCGGGCCCGGAGCAGTTCTTC. Its translation: CASSHPPGPEQFF.

This clonotype has ten or more counts. The chain is built from TRBV28 and TRBJ2-4, with unresolved D. The CDR3 runs 11 residues. CDR1 MDHEN and CDR2 SYDVKM come from the germline V gene. V lost 7 bases and J lost 7, with 8 bases in between. This chain's CDR3 is CASTLSNIQYF. The CDR3 DNA follows: TGTGCCAGCACCCTCTCGAACATTCAGTACTTC. The full variable domain, in which reference TRBV28 and TRBJ2-4 provide the parts outside the CDR3, is DVKVTQSSRYLVKRTGEKVFLECVQDMDHENMFWYRQDPGLGLRLIYFSYDVKMKEKGDIPEGYSVSREKKERFSLILESASTNQTSMYLCASTLSNIQYFGAGTRLSVL.